A selection of T cell receptor beta chains follows, all from one sample in a study of blood T cell repertoires in COVID-19. The protocol was immunoSEQ multiplex PCR, while the TCRdb copy is restricted to in-frame clones and leaves out a portion. The repertoire holds approximately 220,000 clones, with about four fifths as singletons. The sequenced material came from PBMCs or T cells enriched from blood (not recorded which). Source of these receptors: a woman between 50 and 59 years old who had been exposed to COVID-19. CDR3s include the opening cysteine and the closing phenylalanine or tryptophan. The D gene is left open where the match is weak. A clone size is listed for some rows: how often the clone was seen (once, few, many), or a class if it is expanded.

length,D,V,J,size,DNA,CDR3
15,TRBD1,TRBV14,TRBJ2-7,once,TGTGCCAGCAGCCAAGCCGGGACAGGGGGCTTGGGGCAGTACTTC,CASSQAGTGGLGQYF
13,-,TRBV12-3/TRBV12-4,TRBJ1-2,-,TGTGCCAGCGGAGTATCTCCCAGCGGCGGCTACACCTTC,CASGVSPSGGYTF
18,TRBD2,TRBV7-9,TRBJ2-2,-,TGTGCCAGCAGCTCCCCGGGCGGGGGGGCCTCGAACACCGGGGAGCTGTTTTTT,CASSSPGGGASNTGELFF
15,TRBD2,TRBV27,TRBJ2-3,-,TGTGCCAGCAGTTTCCTAGCGGGGGGCACAGATACGCAGTATTTT,CASSFLAGGTDTQYF
14,-,TRBV28,TRBJ1-5,-,TGTGCCAGCAGTTTAGGCCCCCGGCGGCAGCCCCAGCATTTT,CASSLGPRRQPQHF
13,-,TRBV29-1,TRBJ2-3,-,TGCAGCCCAACCTCCCAGAGCACAGATACGCAGTATTTT,CSPTSQSTDTQYF
15,TRBD1,TRBV5-1,TRBJ2-7,once,TGCGCCAGCGTGGGTGGGGGGACAGGGTGCTACGAGCAGTACTTC,CASVGGGTGCYEQYF
14,-,TRBV30,TRBJ2-2,few,TGTGCCTGGAGGCCGCTGGGGCCTACCGGGGAGCTGTTTTTT,CAWRPLGPTGELFF
15,-,TRBV6-5,TRBJ1-5,-,TGTGCCAGCAGTCTATTCCGGGGTGTGGGCGAGCCCCAGCATTTT,CASSLFRGVGEPQHF
15,TRBD1,TRBV7-8,TRBJ2-4,-,TGTGCCAGCAGCTTAGGACAGGGGGTAGGAAACATTCAGTACTTC,CASSLGQGVGNIQYF
16,-,TRBV10-3,TRBJ1-6,-,TGTGCCATCAGTGACCCGACAGCCTCTTATAATTCACCCCTCCACTTT,CAISDPTASYNSPLHF
20,TRBD2,TRBV3-1/TRBV3-2,TRBJ2-3,-,TGTGCCAGCAGCCAAGATCCCGCCGAAGCGGGGGGGCCAAGGGCAGATACGCAGTATTTT,CASSQDPAEAGGPRADTQYF
12,-,TRBV30,TRBJ2-5,-,TGTGCCTGGAAATCGGGTGGAGAGACCCAGTACTTC,CAWKSGGETQYF
14,TRBD2,TRBV2,TRBJ2-7,-,TGTGCCAGCAGTGCTAGCGGGGGGGGGTACGAGCAGTACTTC,CASSASGGGYEQYF
15,TRBD2,TRBV6-2/TRBV6-3,TRBJ2-1,-,TGTGCCAGCAGTTACATCCAGCGGGGGGGCCGCGAGCAGTTCTTC,CASSYIQRGGREQFF
11,-,TRBV2,TRBJ1-2,-,TGTGCCATACAGGGAAACTATGGCTACACCTTC,CAIQGNYGYTF
11,-,TRBV20-1,TRBJ2-5,-,TGCAGTGCTTCGGACTGGGAGACCCAGTACTTC,CSASDWETQYF
13,-,TRBV6-2/TRBV6-3,TRBJ2-5,-,TGTGCCAGCAGTTACGGGGGCTGGGAGACCCAGTACTTC,CASSYGGWETQYF
14,-,TRBV19,TRBJ1-3,-,TGTGCCTCGGGGGGCTACTACTCTGGAAACACCATATATTTT,CASGGYYSGNTIYF
15,TRBD2,TRBV30,TRBJ2-1,-,TGTGCCTGGAGTGTACGCGGGGGGGCCCCGAATGAGCAGTTCTTC,CAWSVRGGAPNEQFF
14,TRBD1,TRBV6-2/TRBV6-3,TRBJ2-3,-,TGTGCCAGCAGTTACGTCACAGGGGGCGCGGCGCAGTATTTT,CASSYVTGGAAQYF
15,TRBD2,TRBV29-1,TRBJ2-2,-,TGCAGCGAAACGGGACTAGCGGGGGTAGGCGGGGAGCTGTTTTTT,CSETGLAGVGGELFF
15,TRBD1,TRBV5-6,TRBJ1-4,-,TGTGCCAGCAGCCCACCCGGGACAGGGAACGAAAAACTGTTTTTT,CASSPPGTGNEKLFF
11,-,TRBV20-1,TRBJ1-2,many,TGCATTTCGCCAGCTAACTATGGCTACACCTTC,CISPANYGYTF
15,TRBD1,TRBV5-1,TRBJ1-1,-,TGCGCCAGCAGCCTAAGACAGGGACAGAACACTGAAGCTTTCTTT,CASSLRQGQNTEAFF
16,-,TRBV6-1,TRBJ1-6,-,TGTGCCAGCAGTGGTCGAGGGACTGATTATAATTCACCCCTCCACTTT,CASSGRGTDYNSPLHF
14,-,TRBV29-1,TRBJ1-3,-,TGCAGCGTCGTACCAGACTTATCTGGAAACACCATATATTTT,CSVVPDLSGNTIYF
14,-,TRBV3-1/TRBV3-2,TRBJ2-7,few,TGTGCCAGCAGCCAAGGGGGGGGCCTCACCGAGCAGTACTTC,CASSQGGGLTEQYF
13,-,TRBV3-1/TRBV3-2,TRBJ2-5,-,TGTGCCAGCAGCCAAGTACTAAAGGAGACCCAGTACTTC,CASSQVLKETQYF
15,TRBD2,TRBV5-1,TRBJ2-3,-,TGCGCCAGCAGCCGATCTAGCGGAGACACAGATACGCAGTATTTT,CASSRSSGDTDTQYF
12,TRBD1,TRBV29-1,TRBJ1-1,-,TGCAGCGTGGACAGGGGAGGCACTGAAGCTTTCTTT,CSVDRGGTEAFF
13,-,TRBV29-1,TRBJ1-5,-,TGCAGCGTTGGTCAGGGAGGGGTGCAGCCCCAGCATTTT,CSVGQGGVQPQHF
15,-,TRBV11-1,TRBJ2-7,-,TGTGCCAGCAGCTTAGTAAGCACAGGGACCTACGAGCAGTACTTC,CASSLVSTGTYEQYF